This T cell receptor (beta chain) was identified in a study of blood T cell repertoires in COVID-19. Study background: PBMCs, B-cell-depleted T cells, or T cells provided the cDNA or gDNA that made up the material.

The method was immunoSEQ multiplex PCR; TCRdb's version includes in-frame clones alone and lacks a portion of them. The sample includes 150,000 to 200,000 clones, about 85% of them seen just once. CDR1 MNHNY and CDR2 SVGAGI come from the germline V gene (reference sequence). This CDR3 spans 13 amino acids. V lost 2 bases and J 4 bases, leaving 8 bases between the germline ends. The V gene is TRBV6-6, the J gene TRBJ1-1, with D unclear. The sample comprised peripheral blood. This receptor was obtained from a woman of 80 years or more in a cohort sampled during active or convalescent COVID-19. The CDR3: CASSYGLTTEAFF. CDR3 sequence (DNA): TGTGCCAGCAGTTACGGACTAACCACTGAAGCTTTCTTT.